The 6 T cell receptor beta chains reported below all come from one sample, sequenced in a study of shared clonotypes between healthy human individuals. Only in-frame clones appear in the TCRdb table, and some are missing; sequencing was by immunoSEQ multiplex PCR. The profile shows fewer than 400,000 clones, around 72% of them singletons. Sequenced sample: memory CD4+ T cells sorted from blood. Subset described: CD45RA-negative fraction. The receptor source for this set is a man aged 25-45 years in good health.

V gene TRBV11-2 combines with J gene TRBJ1-4; no firm D call. Germline V gene data show CDR1 as SGHAT and CDR2 as FQNNGV. Trimming removed 5 bases at V and 0 bases at J, with 10 bases between. The CDR3 covers 15 residues. The CDR3 reads CASSPQLATNEKLFF. For the CDR3, the DNA is TGTGCCAGCAGCCCCCAGTTGGCAACTAATGAAAAACTGTTTTTT.

The gene calls are TRBV6-5 and TRBJ2-5; 7 bases are shared with TRBD1. The CDR3 runs 14 residues. V lost 6 bases, J lost 5 bases, and 9 bases stayed unmatched. Germline V gives CDR1 MNHEY, CDR2 SVGAGI. The CDR3 loop reads CASRPDRVRETQYF. The CDR3 coding sequence is TGTGCCAGCAGGCCTGACAGGGTCAGGGAGACCCAGTACTTC.

The chain links TRBV11-1 to TRBJ1-1, with 8 bases matching TRBD1. The CDR3 contains 15 residues. J gave up 4 bases and V 4 bases, and 8 bases lay outside the gene matches. Per germline, CDR1 SGHAT and CDR2 FQDESV (reference sequence). Written as DNA, the CDR3 is TGTGCCAGCAGCTCCAGCAGGGGGCTGGGCACTGAAGCTTTCTTT. It codes for CASSSSRGLGTEAFF. Complete variable domain (other parts from reference TRBV11-1 and TRBJ1-1): EAEVAQSPRYKITEKSQAVAFWCDPISGHATLYWYRQILGQGPELLVQFQDESVVDDSQLPKDRFSAERLKGVDSTLKIQPAELGDSAMYLCASSSSRGLGTEAFFGQGTRLTVV.

Ten or more counts support this clone. The chain joins TRBV18 to TRBJ2-3; D is possibly TRBD1 (5 bases). The V gene's germline CDR1 is KGHSH and CDR2 LQKENI. This CDR3 is 14 amino acids long. Deletions cut 3 bases from V and 2 bases from J, with 9 bases between. The CDR3 sequence: CASSPDTATDTQYF. CDR3 in DNA: TGTGCCAGCTCACCGGACACCGCCACAGATACGCAGTATTTT.

The rearrangement joins TRBV2 to TRBJ2-5; D is perhaps TRBD2 (6 bases). Looked up from germline, CDR1 is SNHLY and CDR2 is FYNNEI. This CDR3 region has 12 residues. Trimming pared 7 bases from V and 5 bases from J, leaving 11 bases between. Here the CDR3 DNA reads TGTGCCAGCACCCCCGCGGGGGAGACCCAGTACTTC. As protein: CASTPAGETQYF.

This clone has a count of ten or more. J is TRBJ2-1 and V is TRBV7-9; tentatively, D is TRBD1 or TRBD2 (5 bases each). The CDR3 contains 14 residues. V lost 4 bases and J 5 bases, leaving 12 bases between the germline ends. The germline V gene encodes CDR1 SEHNR and CDR2 FQNEAQ (reference sequence). DNA for the CDR3: TGTGCCAGCAGCTCCGGGACGGACCACAATGAGCAGTTCTTC. Translating it yields CASSSGTDHNEQFF.